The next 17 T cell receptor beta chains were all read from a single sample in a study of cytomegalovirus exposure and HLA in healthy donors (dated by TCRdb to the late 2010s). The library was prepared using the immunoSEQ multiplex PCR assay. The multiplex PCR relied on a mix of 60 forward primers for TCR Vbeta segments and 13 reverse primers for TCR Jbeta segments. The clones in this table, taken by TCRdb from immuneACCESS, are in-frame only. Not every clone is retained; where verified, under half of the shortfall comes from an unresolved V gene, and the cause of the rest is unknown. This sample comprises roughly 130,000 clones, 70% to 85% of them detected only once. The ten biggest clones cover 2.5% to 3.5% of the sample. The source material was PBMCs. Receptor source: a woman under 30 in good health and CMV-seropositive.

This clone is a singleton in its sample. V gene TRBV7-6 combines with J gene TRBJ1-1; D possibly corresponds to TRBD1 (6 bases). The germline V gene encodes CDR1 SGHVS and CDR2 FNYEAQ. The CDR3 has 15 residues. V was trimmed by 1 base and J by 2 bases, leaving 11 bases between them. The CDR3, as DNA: TGTGCCAGCAGCTTAGAACTGGGGGCCAACACTGAAGCTTTCTTT. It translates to CASSLELGANTEAFF. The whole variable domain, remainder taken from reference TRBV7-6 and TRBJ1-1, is GAGVSQSPRYKVTKRGQDVALRCDPISGHVSLYWYRQALGQGPEFLTYFNYEAQQDKSGLPNDRFSAERPEGSISTLTIQRTEQRDSAMYRCASSLELGANTEAFFGQGTRLTVV.

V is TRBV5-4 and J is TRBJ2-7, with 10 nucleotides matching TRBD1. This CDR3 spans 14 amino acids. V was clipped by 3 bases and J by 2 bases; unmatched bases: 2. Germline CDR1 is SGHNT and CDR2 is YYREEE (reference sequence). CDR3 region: CASSSGQGAYEQYF. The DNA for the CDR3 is TGTGCCAGCAGCTCAGGACAGGGGGCCTACGAGCAGTACTTC.

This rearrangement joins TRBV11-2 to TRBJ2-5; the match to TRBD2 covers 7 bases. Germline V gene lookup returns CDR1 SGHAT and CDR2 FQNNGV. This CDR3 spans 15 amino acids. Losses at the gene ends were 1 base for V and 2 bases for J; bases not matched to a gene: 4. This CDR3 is CASSLGYGGQETQYF. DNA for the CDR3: TGTGCCAGCAGCTTAGGTTACGGGGGGCAAGAGACCCAGTACTTC.

The CDR3 loop reads CASSLSVRNTEAFF. The CDR3 DNA sequence: TGTGCCAGCAGCTTATCGGTTCGGAACACTGAAGCTTTCTTT. This chain connects TRBV5-5 to TRBJ1-1; D not certain. The CDR3 sequence is 14 residues long. With 2 bases removed from V and 1 base from J, the gap between germline ends came to 9 bases. CDR1 is SGHKS, CDR2 YYEKEE, per germline (reference sequence).

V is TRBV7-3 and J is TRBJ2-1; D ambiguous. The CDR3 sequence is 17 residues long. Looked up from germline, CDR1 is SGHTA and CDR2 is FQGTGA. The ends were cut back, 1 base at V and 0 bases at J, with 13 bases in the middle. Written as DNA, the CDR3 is TGTGCCAGCAGCTTAAGCGGTGCGTTAAGCTCCTACAATGAGCAGTTCTTC. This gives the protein CASSLSGALSSYNEQFF.

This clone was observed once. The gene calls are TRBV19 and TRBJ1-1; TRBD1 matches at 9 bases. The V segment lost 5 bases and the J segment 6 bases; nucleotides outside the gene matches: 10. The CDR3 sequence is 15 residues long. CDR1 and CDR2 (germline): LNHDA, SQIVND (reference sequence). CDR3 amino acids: CASSYSTGGDSEAFF. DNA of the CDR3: TGTGCCAGTAGTTACTCGACAGGGGGGGACTCTGAAGCTTTCTTT.

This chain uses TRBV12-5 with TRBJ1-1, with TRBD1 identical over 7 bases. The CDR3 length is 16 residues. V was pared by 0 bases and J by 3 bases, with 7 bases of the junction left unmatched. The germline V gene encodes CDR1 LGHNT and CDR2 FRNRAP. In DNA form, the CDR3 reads TGTGCTAGTGGTTTGGTATCGGGACAGCTCTACACTGAAGCTTTCTTT. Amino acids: CASGLVSGQLYTEAFF.

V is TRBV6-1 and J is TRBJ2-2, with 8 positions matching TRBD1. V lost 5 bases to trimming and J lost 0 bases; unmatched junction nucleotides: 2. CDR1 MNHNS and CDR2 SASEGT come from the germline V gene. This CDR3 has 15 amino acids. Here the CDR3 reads CASSQQGANTGELFF. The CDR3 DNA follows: TGTGCCAGCAGTCAACAGGGGGCGAACACCGGGGAGCTGTTTTTT.

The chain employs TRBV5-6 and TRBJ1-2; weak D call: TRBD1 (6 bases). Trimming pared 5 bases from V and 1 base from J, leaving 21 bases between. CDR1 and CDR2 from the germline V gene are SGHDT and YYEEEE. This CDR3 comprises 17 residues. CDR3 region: CASSSTGISGFNYGYTF. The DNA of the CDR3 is TGTGCCAGCAGTTCCACAGGGATATCGGGTTTTAACTATGGCTACACCTTC.

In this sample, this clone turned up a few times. The chain's CDR3 is CASSQDAGGPNEQFF. The CDR3 bases are TGTGCCAGCAGCCAAGATGCGGGGGGGCCCAATGAGCAGTTCTTC. This chain joins TRBV4-2 and TRBJ2-1; 9 nucleotides agree with TRBD2. Germline-derived CDR1 and CDR2 are LGHNA and YNFKEQ. CDR3 size: 15 residues. V dropped 0 bases and J dropped 6; count of bases not matched to a gene: 3.

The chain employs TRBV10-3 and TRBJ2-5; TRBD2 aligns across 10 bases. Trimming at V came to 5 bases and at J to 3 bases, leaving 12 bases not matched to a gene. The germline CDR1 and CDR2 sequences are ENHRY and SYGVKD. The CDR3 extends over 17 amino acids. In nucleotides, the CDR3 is TGTGCCATCAGTAAAGGTAGAGGAAGCGGGGGGGAAGAGACCCAGTACTTC. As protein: CAISKGRGSGGEETQYF.

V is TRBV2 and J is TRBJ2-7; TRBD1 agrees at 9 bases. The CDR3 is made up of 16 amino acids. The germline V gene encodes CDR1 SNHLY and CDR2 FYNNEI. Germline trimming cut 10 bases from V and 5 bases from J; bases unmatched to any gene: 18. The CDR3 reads CAMSGTGNRPPHEQYF. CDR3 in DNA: TGTGCCATGTCCGGGACAGGGAACCGCCCTCCCCACGAGCAGTACTTC.

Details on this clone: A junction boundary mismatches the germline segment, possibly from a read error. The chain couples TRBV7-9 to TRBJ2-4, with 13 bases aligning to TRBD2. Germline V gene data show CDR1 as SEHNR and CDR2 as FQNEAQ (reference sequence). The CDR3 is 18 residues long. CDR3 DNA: TGTTCCAGCAGCCCTAGACTAGCGGGGGGCGTAGCCAAAAACATTCAGTACTTC. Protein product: CSSSPRLAGGVAKNIQYF.

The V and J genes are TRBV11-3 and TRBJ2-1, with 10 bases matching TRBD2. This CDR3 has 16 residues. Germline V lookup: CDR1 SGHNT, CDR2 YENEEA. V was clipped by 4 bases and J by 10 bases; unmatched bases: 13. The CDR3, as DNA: TGTGCCAGCAGCTCCGATACGAGGACTAGCGGTGGCGAGCAGTTCTTC. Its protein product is CASSSDTRTSGGEQFF.

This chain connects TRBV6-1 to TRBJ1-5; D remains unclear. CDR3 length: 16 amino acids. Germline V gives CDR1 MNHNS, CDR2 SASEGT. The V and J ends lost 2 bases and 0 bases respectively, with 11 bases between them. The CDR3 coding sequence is TGTGCCAGCAGTGAATATTTCAGTTATAGCAATCAGCCCCAGCATTTT. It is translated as CASSEYFSYSNQPQHF.

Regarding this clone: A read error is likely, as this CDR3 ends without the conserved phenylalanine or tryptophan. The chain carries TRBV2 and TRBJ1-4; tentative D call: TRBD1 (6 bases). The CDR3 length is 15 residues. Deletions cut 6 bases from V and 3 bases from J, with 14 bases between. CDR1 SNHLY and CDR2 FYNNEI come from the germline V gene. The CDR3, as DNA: TGTGCCAGCAGGGAAAACAGGGCCTCTAATGAAAAACTGTTTTCT. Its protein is CASRENRASNEKLFS.

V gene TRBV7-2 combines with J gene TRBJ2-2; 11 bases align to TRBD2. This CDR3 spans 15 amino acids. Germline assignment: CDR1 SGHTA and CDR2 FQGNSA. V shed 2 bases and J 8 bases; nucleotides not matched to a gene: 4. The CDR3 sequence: CASSLLAGGSGELFF. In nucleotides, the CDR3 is TGTGCCAGCAGCTTACTAGCGGGGGGTTCGGGGGAGCTGTTTTTT.